This TCR beta chain was sequenced during a study of T cell responses to AZD1222 COVID-19 vaccine. Method: immunoSEQ multiplex PCR; TCRdb's copy keeps in-frame clones and lacks some. The profile shows some 130,000 clones, around 90% of them singletons. V lost 0 bases to trimming and J lost 6 bases, with 12 bases between them. The germline V gene has CDR1 MGHRA and CDR2 YSYEKL. The CDR3 consists of 15 residues. This sequence originates from an adult in good health. Sample: peripheral blood, taken on day 0 of AZD1222 vaccination. The V call is TRBV4-1, the J call TRBJ1-5; D remains unclear. The CDR3 loop is CASSQDRRGGQPQHF. The CDR3, as DNA: TGCGCCAGCAGCCAAGATAGACGGGGTGGTCAGCCCCAGCATTTT.